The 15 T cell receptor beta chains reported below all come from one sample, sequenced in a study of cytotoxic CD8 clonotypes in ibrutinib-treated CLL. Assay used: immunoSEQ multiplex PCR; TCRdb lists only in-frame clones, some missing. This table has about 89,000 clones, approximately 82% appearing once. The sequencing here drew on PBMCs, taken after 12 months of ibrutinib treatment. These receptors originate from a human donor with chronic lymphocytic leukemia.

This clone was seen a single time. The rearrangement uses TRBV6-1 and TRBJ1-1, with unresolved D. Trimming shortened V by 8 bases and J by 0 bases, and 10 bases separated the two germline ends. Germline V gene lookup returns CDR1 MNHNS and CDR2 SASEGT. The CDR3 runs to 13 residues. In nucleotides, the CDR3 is TGTGCCAGCCTCTATGGGGTGAACACTGAAGCTTTCTTT. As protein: CASLYGVNTEAFF.

CDR3 DNA: TGTGCCAGCCAGGGCGCGCCGCGAAACACTGAAGCTTTCTTT. Translation gives CASQGAPRNTEAFF. The chain has TRBV6-5 and TRBJ1-1, with D maybe TRBD1 (5 bases). Trimming pared 8 bases from V and 2 bases from J, leaving 15 bases between. The CDR3 covers 14 residues. Germline V gene data show CDR1 as MNHEY and CDR2 as SVGAGI.

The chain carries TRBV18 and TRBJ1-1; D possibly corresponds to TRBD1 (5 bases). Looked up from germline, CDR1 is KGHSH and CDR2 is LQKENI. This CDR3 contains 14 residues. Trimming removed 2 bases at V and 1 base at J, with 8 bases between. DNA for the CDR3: TGTGCCAGCTCACCAAACGGGGGGAACACTGAAGCTTTCTTT. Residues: CASSPNGGNTEAFF.

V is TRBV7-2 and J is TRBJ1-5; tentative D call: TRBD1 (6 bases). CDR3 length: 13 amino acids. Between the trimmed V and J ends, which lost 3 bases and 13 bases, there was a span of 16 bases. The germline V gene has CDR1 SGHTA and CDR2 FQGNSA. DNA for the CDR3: TGTGCCAGCAGCTTGGAACAGGGTTTAGCGCAGCATTTT. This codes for CASSLEQGLAQHF.

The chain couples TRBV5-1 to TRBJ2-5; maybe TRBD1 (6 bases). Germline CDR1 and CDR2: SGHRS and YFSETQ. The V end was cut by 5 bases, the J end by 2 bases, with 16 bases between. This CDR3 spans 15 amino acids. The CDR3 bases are TGCGCCAGCAGTTCGATTGGGACACCACAAGAGACCCAGTACTTC. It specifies CASSSIGTPQETQYF.

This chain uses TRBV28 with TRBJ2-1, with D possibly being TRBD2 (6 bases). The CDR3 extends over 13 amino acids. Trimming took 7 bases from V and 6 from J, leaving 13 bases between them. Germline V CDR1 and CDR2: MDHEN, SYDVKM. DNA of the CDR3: TGTGCCAGCATAGAAGGGCGGGGCAATGAGCAGTTCTTC. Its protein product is CASIEGRGNEQFF.

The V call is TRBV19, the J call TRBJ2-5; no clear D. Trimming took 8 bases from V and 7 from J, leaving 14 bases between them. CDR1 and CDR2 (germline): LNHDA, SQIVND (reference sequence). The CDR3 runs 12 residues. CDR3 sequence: CASSLNPGTQYF. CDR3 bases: TGTGCCAGTTCCTTAAACCCGGGGACCCAGTACTTC.

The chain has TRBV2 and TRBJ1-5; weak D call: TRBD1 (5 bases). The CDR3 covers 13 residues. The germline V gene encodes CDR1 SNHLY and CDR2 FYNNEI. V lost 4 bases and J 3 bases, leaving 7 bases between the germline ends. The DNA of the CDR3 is TGTGCCAGCAGTGGCAGGGTCAATCAGCCCCAGCATTTT. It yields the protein CASSGRVNQPQHF.

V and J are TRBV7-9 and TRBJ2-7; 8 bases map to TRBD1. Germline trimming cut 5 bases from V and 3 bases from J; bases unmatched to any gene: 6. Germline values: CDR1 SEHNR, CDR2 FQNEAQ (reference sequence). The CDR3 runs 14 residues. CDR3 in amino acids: CASSPRQGIYEQYF. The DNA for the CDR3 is TGTGCCAGCAGCCCCAGACAGGGGATCTACGAGCAGTACTTC. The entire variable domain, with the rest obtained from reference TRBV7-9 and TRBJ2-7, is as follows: DTGVSQNPRHKITKRGQNVTFRCDPISEHNRLYWYRQTLGQGPEFLTYFQNEAQLEKSRLLSDRFSAERPKGSFSTLEIQRTEQGDSAMYLCASSPRQGIYEQYFGPGTRLTVT.

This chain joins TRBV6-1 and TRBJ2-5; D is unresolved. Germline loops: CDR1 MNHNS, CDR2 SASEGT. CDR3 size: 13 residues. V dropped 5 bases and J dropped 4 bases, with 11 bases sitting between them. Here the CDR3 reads CASSHPRGETQYF. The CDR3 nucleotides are TGTGCCAGCAGTCACCCGAGAGGAGAGACCCAGTACTTC.

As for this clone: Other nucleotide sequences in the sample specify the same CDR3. CDR3 sequence: CASSLRDEQYF. The CDR3 region has the DNA TGTGCCAGCAGCTTAAGGGACGAGCAGTACTTC. The V gene is TRBV7-2, the J gene TRBJ2-7; no definite D call. The V gene lost 2 bases and the J gene lost 5 bases, with 4 bases spanning the gap. The CDR3 spans 11 residues. Germline CDR1 and CDR2: SGHTA and FQGNSA.

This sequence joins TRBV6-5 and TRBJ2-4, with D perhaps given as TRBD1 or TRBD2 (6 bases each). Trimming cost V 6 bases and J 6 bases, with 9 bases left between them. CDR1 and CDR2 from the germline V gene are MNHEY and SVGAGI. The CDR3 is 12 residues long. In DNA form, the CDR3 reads TGTGCCAGCAGCGGGGGCGGAAACATTCAGTACTTC. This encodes CASSGGGNIQYF.

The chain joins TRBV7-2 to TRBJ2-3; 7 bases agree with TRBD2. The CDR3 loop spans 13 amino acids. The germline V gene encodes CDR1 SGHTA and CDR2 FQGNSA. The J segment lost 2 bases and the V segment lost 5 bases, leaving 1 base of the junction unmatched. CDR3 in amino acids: CASSRDYTDTQYF. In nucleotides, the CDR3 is TGTGCCAGCAGCCGGGACTACACAGATACGCAGTATTTT.

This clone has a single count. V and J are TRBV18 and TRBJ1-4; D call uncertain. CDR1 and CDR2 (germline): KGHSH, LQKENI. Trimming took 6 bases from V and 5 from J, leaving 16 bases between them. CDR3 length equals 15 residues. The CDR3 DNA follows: TGTGCCAGCTCCCCCGTCGCTACTGAAAATGAAAAACTGTTTTTT. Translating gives CASSPVATENEKLFF.

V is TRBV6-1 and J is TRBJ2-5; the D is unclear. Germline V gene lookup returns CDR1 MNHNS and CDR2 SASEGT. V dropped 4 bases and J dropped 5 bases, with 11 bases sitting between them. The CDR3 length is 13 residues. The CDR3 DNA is TGTGCCAGCAGTGCCCTCTTGGTGGAGACCCAGTACTTC. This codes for CASSALLVETQYF.